The subject of this entry is one T cell receptor (beta chain). The target antigen is unknown. These data are taken from a study of OX40 agonist ivuxolimab in advanced cancers. Notes on the study in general: On average, CD8+ T cells had more expanded clones than CD4+.

Germline V gene lookup returns CDR1 SGHTA and CDR2 FQGNSA. The ends were cut back, 5 bases at V and 2 bases at J, with 9 bases in the middle. The CDR3 has 13 amino acids. Sequencing was performed with immunoSEQ multiplex PCR; in TCRdb, only in-frame clones are kept and a portion is missing. The sample gives fewer than 60,000 clones, around 82% of which show up once; 3.5% to 4.5% is in the top ten. The rearrangement links TRBV7-2 to TRBJ1-1; tentatively, D is TRBD1 (6 bases). The TCR comes from an adult with an advanced solid tumor such as melanoma, head and neck, liver or kidney cancer. The sequences come from CD4+ or CD8+ T cells sorted from blood, collected in a trial of the OX40 agonist ivuxolimab. In DNA form, the CDR3 reads TGTGCCAGCAGCCTGACAGGAAACACTGAAGCTTTCTTT. Its protein product is CASSLTGNTEAFF.